The 20 T cell receptor beta chains presented below share a single source sample, sequenced in a study of blood T cell repertoires in COVID-19. Only in-frame clones appear in the TCRdb table, and some are missing; sequencing was by immunoSEQ multiplex PCR. Among a few hundred thousand clones listed, approximately 84% were seen once. Sequenced: PBMCs or T cells enriched from blood (not recorded which). The receptors were sampled from a woman in her 50s who had been exposed to COVID-19.

CDR3 sequence reads: CASNEAGITDTQYF. CDR3 DNA: TGCGCCAGCAACGAGGCAGGGATCACAGATACGCAGTATTTT. The chain combines TRBV5-1 with TRBJ2-3, with a weak D call TRBD1 (5 bases). CDR3 length: 14 amino acids. V was shortened by 6 bases and J by 2 bases, with 13 bases between the two germline ends. The germline gives CDR1 SGHRS, CDR2 YFSETQ.

DNA for the CDR3: TGTGCCAGCTCACTACTCGAACGAGCTGAGAGCTACACCTTC. Translation gives CASSLLERAESYTF. The rearrangement uses TRBV18 and TRBJ1-2; no clear D. Trimming took 4 bases from V and 9 from J, leaving 18 bases between them. Germline-derived CDR1 and CDR2 are KGHSH and LQKENI. The CDR3 extends over 14 amino acids. Full variable domain (remainder filled in from reference TRBV18 and TRBJ1-2): NAGVMQNPRHLVRRRGQEARLRCSPMKGHSHVYWYRQLPEEGLKFMVYLQKENIIDESGMPKERFSAEFPKEGPSILRIQQVVRGDSAAYFCASSLLERAESYTFGSGTRLTVV.

The gene calls are TRBV6-5 and TRBJ2-3; 8 bases fit TRBD1. The V gene's germline CDR1 is MNHEY and CDR2 SVGAGI. The CDR3 extends over 14 amino acids. Trimming removed 10 bases from V and 2 bases from J; junction bases left unmatched: 8. The CDR3 DNA sequence: TGTGCCACCACGCGGGACAGGTCCACAGATACGCAGTATTTT. Translation gives CATTRDRSTDTQYF.

J is TRBJ1-5 and V is TRBV19; the match to TRBD1 covers 8 bases. Germline CDR1 is LNHDA and CDR2 is SQIVND (reference sequence). Unmatched junction bases numbered 10, after V lost 6 bases and J lost 6 bases. The CDR3 is made up of 15 amino acids. The CDR3 bases are TGTGCCAGTAGCCCTCGACAGGGGATTAGTCAGCCCCAGCATTTT. It specifies CASSPRQGISQPQHF.

This chain uses TRBV6-5 with TRBJ1-2; 8 bases agree with TRBD1. The trim removed 7 bases at V and 4 bases at J, leaving 5 bases unmatched. The CDR3 has 13 residues. Germline CDR1 MNHEY, CDR2 SVGAGI. The CDR3 loop reads CASNRQGTYGYTF. The CDR3, as DNA: TGTGCCAGCAATCGACAGGGGACCTATGGCTACACCTTC.

Only one count was recorded for this clone. The V and J genes are TRBV7-9 and TRBJ2-3; D is perhaps TRBD2 (5 bases). CDR3 length equals 15 residues. CDR1 SEHNR and CDR2 FQNEAQ come from the germline V gene (reference sequence). The ends were cut back, 0 bases at V and 0 bases at J, with 7 bases in the middle. In DNA, the CDR3 is TGTGCCAGCAGCTTAGCGGGCGGGAGCACAGATACGCAGTATTTT. This translates into CASSLAGGSTDTQYF.

The chain joins TRBV19 to TRBJ1-1, with unresolved D. V was pared by 7 bases and J by 1 base, with 22 bases between. The CDR3 covers 17 residues. Per the germline V gene, CDR1 is LNHDA and CDR2 is SQIVND (reference sequence). The CDR3 sequence is CASTPTGFAGPNTEAFF. CDR3 in DNA: TGTGCCAGTACCCCCACCGGATTTGCAGGTCCGAACACTGAAGCTTTCTTT.

The rearrangement links TRBV5-1 to TRBJ2-1; 9 bases agree with TRBD2. After removal of 5 bases from V and 5 bases from J, the junction contained 8 bases not matched to a gene. Germline V CDR1 and CDR2: SGHRS, YFSETQ. The CDR3 contains 15 residues. CDR3 in amino acids: CASSYSGGVDNEQFF. CDR3 in DNA: TGCGCCAGCAGTTATAGCGGGGGAGTGGACAATGAGCAGTTCTTC.

The J gene is TRBJ1-4, the V gene TRBV24-1; D is perhaps TRBD1 (5 bases). The CDR3 totals 16 residues. Trimming stripped 4 bases from V and 5 bases from J, with 16 bases between. Germline CDR1 KGHDR, CDR2 SFDVKD. CDR3 sequence (DNA): TGTGCCACCAGTGACCCCCGGCAGGGAGGGAATGAAAAACTGTTTTTT. Translating gives CATSDPRQGGNEKLFF.

This chain connects TRBV5-1 to TRBJ2-1, with 9 bases identical to TRBD1. CDR3 length: 15 amino acids. The germline CDR1 and CDR2 sequences are SGHRS and YFSETQ. The junction had 5 bases not matched to a gene; V was cut back by 0 bases and J by 7 bases. This CDR3 is CASSLEGTGINEQFF. CDR3 sequence (DNA): TGCGCCAGCAGCTTGGAAGGGACAGGGATTAATGAGCAGTTCTTC.

The V call is TRBV5-1, the J call TRBJ2-3; TRBD1 matches 9 bases. The J segment lost 2 bases and the V segment lost 2 bases, leaving 3 bases of the junction unmatched. The CDR3 has 15 residues. Per germline, CDR1 SGHRS and CDR2 YFSETQ. The CDR3 nucleotides read TGCGCCAGCAGCTTAACAGGGGGCCTCACAGATACGCAGTATTTT. Amino acid sequence: CASSLTGGLTDTQYF.

The rearrangement joins TRBV7-2 to TRBJ1-5; no definite D call. This CDR3 comprises 16 residues. Germline CDR1 is SGHTA and CDR2 is FQGNSA. V was shortened by 1 base and J by 0 bases, with 10 bases between the two germline ends. CDR3 bases: TGTGCCAGCAGCTTAGGGCATCAGGTTAGCAATCAGCCCCAGCATTTT. It specifies CASSLGHQVSNQPQHF.

V usage is TRBV24-1 and J usage is TRBJ1-1; the D gene is possibly TRBD1 (5 bases). Trimming left V 1 base short and J 0 bases short, with 5 bases between. The CDR3 is made up of 14 amino acids. Per germline, CDR1 KGHDR and CDR2 SFDVKD. The CDR3 DNA reads TGTGCCACCAGTGATTTACAGGTGAACACTGAAGCTTTCTTT. Protein sequence: CATSDLQVNTEAFF.

This chain links TRBV5-1 with TRBJ2-5, with 8 bases identical to TRBD1. After removal of 0 bases from V and 6 bases from J, the junction contained 4 bases not matched to a gene. CDR1 and CDR2 (germline): SGHRS, YFSETQ. This CDR3 comprises 14 residues. Here the CDR3 reads CASSLEDRAKTQYF. The CDR3 DNA follows: TGCGCCAGCAGCTTGGAGGACAGGGCGAAGACCCAGTACTTC. Supplemented by reference TRBV5-1 and TRBJ2-5, the full variable domain reads KAGVTQTPRYLIKTRGQQVTLSCSPISGHRSVSWYQQTPGQGLQFLFEYFSETQRNKGNFPGRFSGRQFSNSRSEMNVSTLELGDSALYLCASSLEDRAKTQYFGPGTRLLVL.

The chain employs TRBV27 and TRBJ1-1, with D possibly matching TRBD1 (5 bases). The V gene lost 3 bases and the J gene lost 7 bases, with 6 bases spanning the gap. Germline assignment: CDR1 MNHEY and CDR2 SMNVEV (reference sequence). This CDR3 contains 11 residues. CDR3 amino acids: CASSLQGEAFF. CDR3 nucleotides: TGTGCCAGCAGTTTGCAGGGTGAAGCTTTCTTT.

Here the CDR3 reads CASSLTGYIGELFF. In DNA form, the CDR3 reads TGTGCCAGCAGTCTGACAGGTTACATCGGGGAGCTGTTTTTT. J is TRBJ2-2 and V is TRBV6-5, with TRBD1 as a possible D gene (6 bases). This CDR3 spans 14 amino acids. V lost 5 bases, J lost 7 bases, and 14 bases lay in between. The germline CDR1 and CDR2 sequences are MNHEY and SVGAGI.

This rearrangement joins TRBV5-3 to TRBJ2-1; the D gene is possibly TRBD1 (6 bases). TRBV5-3 is reported as an ORF; its role is uncertain. The V end lost 0 bases, the J end lost 9 bases, and 10 bases lay between the germline ends. The CDR3 loop spans 13 amino acids. The CDR3 nucleotides are TGTGCCAGAAGCTTGGGGGGGCTCAGTGAGCAGTTCTTC. It codes for CARSLGGLSEQFF.

This clone was found once. The genes are TRBV7-9 and TRBJ1-1; unclear D gene. The CDR3 covers 12 residues. V was shortened by 11 bases and J by 0 bases, with 10 bases between the two germline ends. In germline, CDR1 is SEHNR, CDR2 FQNEAQ (reference sequence). Here the CDR3 DNA reads TGTGCCGGCGAACAGATGAACACTGAAGCTTTCTTT. It is translated as CAGEQMNTEAFF.

V and J are TRBV5-1 and TRBJ1-2, with TRBD1 matching over 8 bases. The J segment lost 8 bases and the V segment lost 2 bases, leaving 5 bases of the junction unmatched. The CDR3 sequence is 13 residues long. Germline assignment: CDR1 SGHRS and CDR2 YFSETQ. CDR3 residues: CASSFDRGGGYTF. CDR3 coding DNA: TGCGCCAGCAGCTTTGACAGGGGAGGAGGCTACACCTTC.

This rearrangement joins TRBV7-9 to TRBJ1-1, with a weak D call TRBD1 (6 bases). CDR3 length: 13 residues. Germline CDR1 reads SEHNR; CDR2 reads FQNEAQ (reference sequence). The V end lost 5 bases, the J end lost 7 bases, and 14 bases lay between the germline ends. The CDR3 sequence is CASSPRQAYEAFF. CDR3 coding DNA: TGTGCCAGCAGCCCGAGACAGGCCTATGAAGCTTTCTTT.